These 25 T cell receptor beta chains were all obtained from the same sample, sequenced in a study of CD8 T cells in ankylosing spondylitis (dated by TCRdb to the late 2010s). The method was 5' RACE. The run used an Illumina HiSeq 2500. The raw public reads went through TCRdb reprocessing: fastp at Q25, MiXCR clone calling, in-frame beta chains kept. Rows merge per CDR3 protein into single entries with the most common DNA and genes. The sample table holds about 250,000 distinct CDR3 sequences, of which roughly a third were seen once. Of the sample, around 4.4% is held by the ten largest clones. The sequenced material came from blood, either unsorted or a sorted T cell fraction (not recorded which). The receptors were gathered from a male donor with ankylosing spondylitis or in good health (not recorded which).

This clonotype has only a few counts. The CDR3 here is CASSQSVPGDAYEQYF. The CDR3, as DNA: TGTGCCAGCAGCCAAAGTGTCCCGGGTGACGCCTACGAGCAGTACTTC. This chain uses TRBV3-1 with TRBJ2-7; D remains ambiguous. The germline V gene encodes CDR1 LGHDT and CDR2 YNNKEL (reference sequence). This CDR3 is built from 16 residues. V shed 2 bases and J shed 2 bases, with 16 bases lying between them.

A few counts support this clonotype. The chain has TRBV10-2 and TRBJ1-6; the D gene is possibly TRBD1 (6 bases). V shed 3 bases and J shed 9 bases, with 6 bases lying between them. The germline V gene has CDR1 WSHSY and CDR2 SAAADI. The CDR3 has 12 residues. The CDR3 nucleotides are TGCGCCAGCAGTGAAGGGGGTTCACCCCTCCACTTT. Encoded protein: CASSEGGSPLHF.

The table lists this clonotype with many counts. The chain carries TRBV29-1 and TRBJ2-7; D may be TRBD2 (6 bases). Germline V gene data show CDR1 as SQVTM and CDR2 as ANQGSEA. Trimming removed 6 bases at V and 4 bases at J, with 10 bases between. This CDR3 has 11 amino acids. The CDR3 loop reads CSVGGRYEQYF. In DNA, the CDR3 is TGCAGCGTGGGAGGACGGTACGAGCAGTACTTC.

Written as DNA, the CDR3 is TGTGCCAGCAGGCGGGAGGGTATCGAGACCCAGTACTTC. It translates to CASRREGIETQYF. The gene calls are TRBV6-6 and TRBJ2-5; TRBD2 matches at 9 bases. J lost 5 bases, V lost 6 bases, and 4 bases had no gene match. The CDR3 spans 13 residues. Looked up from germline, CDR1 is MNHNY and CDR2 is SVGAGI (reference sequence).

This clonotype was seen a handful of times. The gene calls are TRBV4-1 and TRBJ1-1; D not certain. Germline CDR1 reads MGHRA; CDR2 reads YSYEKL. The V gene lost 3 bases and the J gene lost 8 bases, with 13 bases spanning the gap. This CDR3 is built from 13 residues. CDR3 residues: CASSHPMAGEAFF. The CDR3 nucleotides are TGCGCCAGCAGCCACCCCATGGCAGGAGAAGCTTTCTTT.

Ten or more counts support this clonotype. V gene TRBV20-1 combines with J gene TRBJ1-2; the match to TRBD1 covers 7 bases. After removal of 0 bases from V and 8 bases from J, the junction contained 21 bases not matched to a gene. Per germline, CDR1 DFQATT and CDR2 SNEGSKA (reference sequence). CDR3 length: 18 amino acids. CDR3: CSARDRGILTGTFGGYTF. DNA of the CDR3: TGCAGTGCTAGAGATCGGGGGATATTGACAGGGACCTTTGGAGGCTACACCTTC.

To note about this clonotype: Sequence at one end of the junction differs from germline and may be a read error. V usage is TRBV7-8 and J usage is TRBJ2-3; tentative D call: TRBD1 (5 bases). The CDR3 totals 14 residues. Germline V gene sequence: CDR1 SGHVS, CDR2 FQNEAQ. CDR3 in DNA: TGTGCCAGCAGCTTAGAGGGGCCGCGCGATACCCAGTATTTT. Protein sequence: CASSLEGPRDTQYF.

This sequence joins TRBV27 and TRBJ2-7; D unclear. The V gene lost 0 bases and the J gene lost 1 base, with 7 bases spanning the gap. There are 14 residues in the CDR3. CDR1 and CDR2 from the germline V gene are MNHEY and SMNVEV (reference sequence). The CDR3 DNA sequence: TGTGCCAGCAGTTTATCTGACAATTCCTACGAGCAGTACTTC. It translates to CASSLSDNSYEQYF.

The V and J genes are TRBV6-4 and TRBJ2-6; perhaps TRBD2 as D (5 bases). V was shortened by 4 bases and J by 1 base, with 8 bases between the two germline ends. This CDR3 has 15 amino acids. Germline CDR1 MRHNA, CDR2 SNTAGT. The chain's CDR3 is CASSATGSGANVLTF. The CDR3, as DNA: TGTGCCAGCAGTGCCACGGGGTCTGGGGCCAACGTCCTGACTTTC.

The V gene is TRBV12-3 or TRBV12-4, the J gene TRBJ2-7; 9 bases agree with TRBD2. V shed 4 bases and J 2 bases; nucleotides not matched to a gene: 6. The CDR3 sequence is 15 residues long. CDR3 in DNA: TGTGCCAGCAGTTCAAGCGGGGGGATTCCCTACGAGCAGTACTTC. It is translated as CASSSSGGIPYEQYF.

The sample holds many counts of this clonotype. The V call is TRBV12-3 or TRBV12-4, the J call TRBJ1-2; D is possibly TRBD1 (5 bases). The CDR3 extends over 13 amino acids. Deletions cut 7 bases from V and 2 bases from J, with 11 bases between. The CDR3, as DNA: TGTGCCAGCACCCACCCAGGGAACTATGGCTACACCTTC. Its translation is CASTHPGNYGYTF.

This chain joins TRBV6-4 and TRBJ2-1; TRBD2 is a possible D gene (7 bases). The V end was cut by 5 bases, the J end by 6 bases, with 14 bases between. The CDR3 is made up of 14 amino acids. CDR1 is MRHNA, CDR2 SNTAGT, per germline. The CDR3: CASSPRGGPNEQFF. The CDR3, as DNA: TGTGCCAGCAGTCCCCGCGGGGGCCCCAATGAGCAGTTCTTC.

This chain joins TRBV7-2 and TRBJ2-5, with D possibly being TRBD2 (6 bases). Deletions cut 3 bases from V and 9 bases from J, with 17 bases between. The CDR3 spans 14 residues. The germline gives CDR1 SGHTA, CDR2 FQGNSA. The CDR3 nucleotides read TGTGCCAGCAGCTTTGGGACTGCTCGAGGGGCCCAGTACTTC. Translating it yields CASSFGTARGAQYF.

This clonotype was seen a handful of times. The V call is TRBV10-3, the J call TRBJ2-3; D ambiguous. Germline values: CDR1 ENHRY, CDR2 SYGVKD. This CDR3 is built from 14 residues. Trimming cost V 4 bases and J 0 bases, with 8 bases left between them. The DNA of the CDR3 is TGTGCCATCAGTGTCGGTGGAAGCACAGATACGCAGTATTTT. Amino acids: CAISVGGSTDTQYF.

The chain couples TRBV20-1 to TRBJ2-7; the D gene is possibly TRBD2 (6 bases). Per germline, CDR1 DFQATT and CDR2 SNEGSKA (reference sequence). This CDR3 comprises 16 residues. Trimming removed 6 bases from V and 2 bases from J, with 23 bases in between. The CDR3 is CSAEGIGASVTYEQYF. In DNA, the CDR3 is TGCAGTGCCGAGGGGATTGGGGCTAGCGTGACCTACGAGCAGTACTTC.

This chain links TRBV10-2 with TRBJ1-1, with D uncertain. CDR1 WSHSY and CDR2 SAAADI come from the germline V gene. This CDR3 has 11 residues. V lost 9 bases, J lost 10 bases, and 15 bases lay in between. The CDR3 here is CARPSRHRAFF. The DNA for the CDR3 is TGCGCCAGACCTTCGAGGCACCGAGCTTTCTTT.

This clonotype was picked up a small number of times. J is TRBJ2-5 and V is TRBV30; no clear D gene. This CDR3 is 16 amino acids long. Germline assignment: CDR1 GTSNPN and CDR2 SVGIG (reference sequence). V lost 0 bases and J 1 base, leaving 15 bases between the germline ends. CDR3 protein: CAWSVTRRRLQETQYF. The CDR3 nucleotides are TGTGCCTGGAGTGTAACCCGACGGAGACTCCAAGAGACCCAGTACTTC. The full variable domain, rest sourced from reference TRBV30 and TRBJ2-5, is SQTIHQWPATLVQPVGSPLSLECTVEGTSNPNLYWYRQAAGRGLQLLFYSVGIGQISSEVPQNLSASRPQDRQFILSSKKLLLSDSGFYLCAWSVTRRRLQETQYFGPGTRLLVL.

This clonotype was recorded a few times. The J gene is TRBJ2-3, the V gene TRBV20-1, with no clear D. Germline V gene sequence: CDR1 DFQATT, CDR2 SNEGSKA (reference sequence). The CDR3 loop spans 14 amino acids. Trimming took off 3 bases at V and 3 bases at J, with 13 bases between the two ends. The CDR3 DNA reads as TGCAGTGCTAGGGGCCCCCGCGGAACAGATACGCAGTATTTT. Its translation: CSARGPRGTDTQYF.

The V gene is TRBV21-1, the J gene TRBJ2-2. TRBV21-1 is given as a pseudogene. The CDR3 is 16 residues long. The CDR3 DNA is TGTGCCAGCAGCCAAGAGTGGGCTCTTCTGGGCGGGGAGCTGTTTTTT. It encodes CASSQEWALLGGELFF.

The genes are TRBV18 and TRBJ2-1, with 7 bases matching TRBD2. Germline V gene data show CDR1 as KGHSH and CDR2 as LQKENI. With 2 bases clipped from V and 6 bases from J, the junction kept 4 bases outside the gene matches. There are 14 residues in the CDR3. The DNA of the CDR3 is TGTGCCAGCTCACCAGCGGGGGTCTCCAATGAGCAGTTCTTC. Protein: CASSPAGVSNEQFF.

This chain links TRBV6-1 with TRBJ1-2, with TRBD1 identical over 7 bases. Trimming cost V 5 bases and J 6 bases; bases outside gene matches: 9. The CDR3 has 14 amino acids. Germline V CDR1 and CDR2: MNHNS, SASEGT. CDR3 in amino acids: CASSTRDSRNGYTF. The CDR3 DNA sequence: TGTGCCAGCAGTACCCGGGACAGTAGGAATGGCTACACCTTC.

There are a few counts of this clonotype. The CDR3 DNA reads TGTGCCAGCAGCGTAGGTAGGCAGGGTGTCTACGAGCAGTACTTC. Translated: CASSVGRQGVYEQYF. The V and J genes are TRBV9 and TRBJ2-7; tentative D call: TRBD1 (5 bases). There are 15 residues in the CDR3. Deletions cut 0 bases from V and 3 bases from J, with 13 bases between. Germline V lookup: CDR1 SGDLS, CDR2 YYNGEE.

This clonotype was seen a few times. The chain recombines TRBV9 with TRBJ2-5; D might be TRBD2 (7 bases). The CDR3 sequence is 14 residues long. The V end lost 3 bases, the J end lost 4 bases, and 13 bases lay between the germline ends. Germline V lookup: CDR1 SGDLS, CDR2 YYNGEE. CDR3 sequence: CASSEGGVRETQYF. CDR3 coding DNA: TGTGCCAGCAGCGAGGGGGGGGTGAGAGAGACCCAGTACTTC.

This clonotype was found a few times. This chain connects TRBV20-1 to TRBJ2-7, with D perhaps matching TRBD1 or TRBD2 (5 bases each). The CDR3 spans 12 residues. The V end was cut by 6 bases, the J end by 5 bases, with 14 bases between. Germline V lookup: CDR1 DFQATT, CDR2 SNEGSKA (reference sequence). The CDR3 DNA is TGCAGTGCCCCCGGTGAGGGACACGAGCAGTACTTC. This encodes CSAPGEGHEQYF.

Points on this clonotype: This may arise from a read error, as a much more abundant clone is one base away. It is likely a read error, because the conserved phenylalanine at the end of the CDR3 is missing. The rearrangement links TRBV20-1 to TRBJ1-1; D is possibly TRBD1 (6 bases). Germline CDR1 and CDR2: DFQATT and SNEGSKA (reference sequence). The CDR3 covers 14 residues. V was clipped by 6 bases and J by 0 bases, with 14 bases between them. The CDR3 is CSAKRTALNTEAFI. The CDR3 DNA follows: TGCAGTGCCAAGAGGACAGCCCTGAACACTGAAGCTTTCATT.